This TCR beta chain came from a study of blood T cell repertoires in COVID-19. On the study more broadly: COVID-19 samples from acute and convalescent phases originated in the United States, Italy and Spain.

In the source study's methods: Amplification from reference gene primers served as the basis for estimated nucleated cell counts. Using immunoSEQ multiplex PCR, the repertoire was profiled, and TCRdb retains in-frame clones only, with some absent. That table supplies the V and J calls and clone size; D and trimming were determined from the DNA. The sample includes roughly 120,000 clones, 75% to 90% seen only once; the top ten take roughly 2.4%. V lost 0 bases to trimming and J lost 3 bases, with 9 bases between them. The CDR3 consists of 14 residues. CDR1 SGHKS and CDR2 YYEKEE come from the germline V gene (reference sequence).

The chain couples TRBV5-5 to TRBJ1-1; D gene uncertain. Sequences were obtained from peripheral blood. The TCR sequence derives from a young man with acute or convalescent COVID-19. The CDR3 here is CASSLGPADTEAFF. CDR3 nucleotide sequence: TGTGCCAGCAGCTTGGGCCCCGCGGACACTGAAGCTTTCTTT.